This entry describes one T cell receptor (beta chain). RNA transcripts provided the source from which TCR beta CDR3 regions were amplified. The study used the HTBI primer set for a first-round RT-PCR of the TCR CDR3. One entry per CDR3 protein results from TCRdb running MiXCR on the multiplex PCR reads. In the table there are about 350,000 distinct CDR3 sequences, roughly 15% of which are singletons. This sample was taken from a study of T cells in Graves' hyperthyroidism and ophthalmopathy. The cohort's ophthalmopathy patients, a group with duration under 3 months, had a Clinical Activity Score of at least 3 and a NOSPECS grade of at least 4. Patients showing uncontrolled infection, other autoimmune disease, pregnancy or lactation were ineligible. There are 13 residues in the CDR3. The V end was cut by 5 bases, the J end by 7 bases, with 14 bases between. Germline V gene sequence: CDR1 LGHDT, CDR2 YNNKEL (reference sequence).

This TCR derives from a woman aged 60-75 years with Graves' ophthalmopathy. V usage is TRBV3-1 and J usage is TRBJ1-2, with a tentative D call TRBD1 (5 bases). The sequenced material came from blood. The CDR3 sequence is CASSEGTSGGYTF. The CDR3 DNA reads as TGTGCCAGCAGCGAGGGGACTAGCGGTGGCTACACCTTC.